The T cell receptor (beta chain) under discussion was sequenced for a study of blood T cell repertoires in COVID-19. Study as a whole: The United States, Italy and Spain supplied acute and convalescent COVID-19 samples. From T cells, B-cell-depleted T cells, or PBMCs came the material, which was cDNA or gDNA.

Germline loops: CDR1 MNHEY, CDR2 SVGAGI. The length of the CDR3 is 14 residues. The ends were cut back, 0 bases at V and 5 bases at J, with 10 bases in the middle. Per the original methods: Using reference gene primer amplification, nucleated cell counts were estimated. Profiling relied on immunoSEQ multiplex PCR, and the TCRdb table lists in-frame clones only, not all of them. V and J calls and clone size are as listed in that table; D and trimming were resolved from the DNA. The sample consists of 360,000 or so clones, around 87% of them appearing once. The material sequenced was peripheral blood. This TCR derives from a man aged 18-30 years with active or convalescent COVID-19. This sequence joins TRBV6-5 and TRBJ1-2; the D is unclear. CDR3 region: CASSYSGGSYGYTF. CDR3 bases: TGTGCCAGCAGTTACTCCGGCGGCTCATATGGCTACACCTTC.